This passage covers 15 T cell receptor beta chains from one sample sequenced in a study of early T cells in non-severe SARS-CoV-2 infection (dated by TCRdb to the early 2020s). To prepare the library, 5' RACE was applied. Sequencing was carried out with a NextSeq 500. Clones were called with MiXCR by TCRdb after fastp trimmed the public reads at Q25, and only in-frame beta chains were retained. Identical CDR3 proteins give one entry, which carries the most common genes and DNA. The sample table contains tens of thousands of distinct CDR3 sequences; only one count was recorded for about 5.2% of them. Of the sample, 3.5% falls within the top ten clones. The sequenced sample was whole blood. The receptors come from an adult who was a healthcare worker with PCR-confirmed SARS-CoV-2 infection or an uninfected control (not recorded which).

This clonotype was detected a few times. The chain is built from TRBV7-2 and TRBJ2-1; D may be TRBD1 (6 bases). The CDR3 totals 14 residues. Trimming took 5 bases from V and 12 from J, leaving 20 bases between them. Per the germline V gene, CDR1 is SGHTA and CDR2 is FQGNSA. The DNA of the CDR3 is TGTGCCAGCAGCAGGAGTGAAGGGGACACAATGCAGTTCTTC. This sequence encodes CASSRSEGDTMQFF.

The chain uses TRBV20-1 and TRBJ2-7; 12 bases align to TRBD1. The length of the CDR3 is 14 residues. The V gene end was trimmed by 3 bases and the J gene end by 6 bases; junction bases not matched to a gene: 6. The germline CDR1 and CDR2 sequences are DFQATT and SNEGSKA (reference sequence). CDR3 in amino acids: CSARGGQGAFEQYF. The CDR3 DNA is TGCAGTGCTAGGGGGGGACAGGGGGCCTTCGAGCAGTACTTC.

At least ten counts were recorded for this clonotype. V and J are TRBV11-2 and TRBJ1-1, with D possibly matching TRBD1 (6 bases). Germline V gene sequence: CDR1 SGHAT, CDR2 FQNNGV. V was cut by 3 bases and J by 1 base, with 9 bases left in between. This CDR3 has 14 residues. CDR3 in DNA: TGTGCCAGCAGCTTGGACAGACCGAACACTGAAGCTTTCTTT. Amino acid sequence: CASSLDRPNTEAFF. Complete variable domain (other parts from reference TRBV11-2 and TRBJ1-1): EAGVAQSPRYKIIEKRQSVAFWCNPISGHATLYWYQQILGQGPKLLIQFQNNGVVDDSQLPKDRFSAERLKGVDSTLKIQPAKLEDSAVYLCASSLDRPNTEAFFGQGTRLTVV.

This clonotype showed up many times. The V gene is TRBV11-2, the J gene TRBJ2-5, with a tentative D call TRBD1 (6 bases). The ends were cut back, 5 bases at V and 2 bases at J, with 12 bases in the middle. There are 14 residues in the CDR3. The V gene's germline CDR1 is SGHAT and CDR2 FQNNGV. CDR3 amino acids: CASSPRGGQETQYF. The CDR3, as DNA: TGTGCCAGCAGCCCCAGGGGCGGACAAGAGACCCAGTACTTC.

Many counts were recorded for this clonotype. The genes are TRBV9 and TRBJ2-5; D is ambiguous. The germline V and J ends were trimmed by 0 bases and 4 bases, with 10 bases remaining between them. The length of the CDR3 is 14 residues. The germline V gene has CDR1 SGDLS and CDR2 YYNGEE. The CDR3 loop reads CASSVGQRRETQYF. CDR3 in DNA: TGTGCCAGCAGCGTAGGTCAGAGGAGAGAGACCCAGTACTTC.

The table lists this clonotype with many counts. This chain links TRBV24-1 with TRBJ2-3, with D perhaps given as TRBD1 or TRBD2 (5 bases each). Per the germline V gene, CDR1 is KGHDR and CDR2 is SFDVKD. The CDR3 consists of 18 residues. Trimming left V 2 bases short and J 5 bases short, with 22 bases between. The chain's CDR3 is CATSDSPRGLGIRDTQYF. DNA for the CDR3: TGTGCCACCAGTGATTCCCCTCGGGGCCTTGGTATACGAGATACGCAGTATTTT.

This clonotype was observed at least ten times. The chain joins TRBV9 to TRBJ2-7; 11 positions agree with TRBD2. Trimming took 3 bases from V and 6 from J; bases not matched to a gene: 8. Germline V CDR1 and CDR2: SGDLS, YYNGEE. This CDR3 comprises 15 residues. CDR3 sequence (DNA): TGTGCCAGCAGCGAGACTAGCGGGAAGGTCTCCGAGCAGTACTTC. Its translation: CASSETSGKVSEQYF.

The table lists this clonotype with many counts. V gene TRBV9 combines with J gene TRBJ2-3, with TRBD1 matching over 7 bases. This CDR3 is built from 16 residues. The junction had 10 bases not matched to a gene; V was cut back by 4 bases and J by 2 bases. The germline V gene has CDR1 SGDLS and CDR2 YYNGEE. The CDR3 coding sequence is TGTGCCAGCAGCCCAACGGGACAGCCCAACACAGATACGCAGTATTTT. Amino acids: CASSPTGQPNTDTQYF.

V gene TRBV25-1 combines with J gene TRBJ2-7, with TRBD1 matching over 10 bases. CDR3 length: 14 residues. Germline lookup yields CDR1 MGHDK and CDR2 SYGVNS. J lost 4 bases, V lost 4 bases, and 4 bases had no gene match. Written as DNA, the CDR3 is TGTGCCAGCAGTGCCGGGACAGGGGTTTACGAGCAGTACTTC. This encodes CASSAGTGVYEQYF.

This clonotype showed up just a few times. The chain has TRBV12-3 or TRBV12-4 and TRBJ2-2; TRBD2 matches 8 bases. The CDR3 sequence is 13 residues long. With V trimmed by 6 bases and J by 6 bases, 3 bases remained unmatched. The CDR3 DNA reads as TGTGCCAGCAGCCCGGGACTAGCCGGGGAGCTGTTTTTT. Amino acid sequence: CASSPGLAGELFF.

This clonotype was recorded at least ten times. This chain uses TRBV12-3 or TRBV12-4 with TRBJ1-5, with 9 nucleotides matching TRBD1. This CDR3 contains 15 residues. The junction had 5 bases not matched to a gene; V was cut back by 3 bases and J by 5 bases. CDR3 residues: CASSLKTGGYQPQHF. CDR3 DNA sequence: TGTGCCAGCAGTTTGAAAACAGGGGGCTATCAGCCCCAGCATTTT.

The CDR3 DNA reads as TGTGCCAGCAACCGGGACAGCTCCTACGAGCAGTACTTC. Protein: CASNRDSSYEQYF. The genes are TRBV11-2 and TRBJ2-7; 7 bases agree with TRBD1. The CDR3 has 13 residues. Germline CDR1 reads SGHAT; CDR2 reads FQNNGV. The trim removed 7 bases at V and 0 bases at J, leaving 3 bases unmatched. Full variable domain (remainder filled in from reference TRBV11-2 and TRBJ2-7): EAGVAQSPRYKIIEKRQSVAFWCNPISGHATLYWYQQILGQGPKLLIQFQNNGVVDDSQLPKDRFSAERLKGVDSTLKIQPAKLEDSAVYLCASNRDSSYEQYFGPGTRLTVT.

Ten or more counts support this clonotype. The CDR3, as DNA: TGCAGTGCTAGAGGGCCCGGAGTGGGATACGAGCAGTACTTC. It encodes CSARGPGVGYEQYF. The chain couples TRBV20-1 to TRBJ2-7; no definite D call. This CDR3 has 14 residues. Trimming took off 1 base at V and 4 bases at J, with 14 bases between the two ends. The V gene's germline CDR1 is DFQATT and CDR2 SNEGSKA (reference sequence).

This clonotype was recorded a few times. The rearrangement links TRBV7-7 to TRBJ2-2; D is perhaps TRBD1 (6 bases). Germline CDR1 is SSHAT and CDR2 is FNYEAQ (reference sequence). V lost 5 bases and J lost 4, with 11 bases in between. CDR3 length: 14 amino acids. The chain's CDR3 is CASSVTRGTGELFF. CDR3 bases: TGTGCCAGCAGCGTTACCAGGGGCACCGGGGAGCTGTTTTTT.

This clonotype has only a few counts. The gene calls are TRBV18 and TRBJ2-3, with 9 bases fitting TRBD2. The CDR3 runs to 15 residues. V was pared by 4 bases and J by 3 bases, with 5 bases of the junction left unmatched. Germline values: CDR1 KGHSH, CDR2 LQKENI. The CDR3 loop is CASSLSTSGTDTQYF. In DNA form, the CDR3 reads TGTGCCAGCTCACTATCGACTAGCGGAACAGATACGCAGTATTTT. Full variable domain (rest looked up from reference TRBV18 and TRBJ2-3): NAGVMQNPRHLVRRRGQEARLRCSPMKGHSHVYWYRQLPEEGLKFMVYLQKENIIDESGMPKERFSAEFPKEGPSILRIQQVVRGDSAAYFCASSLSTSGTDTQYFGPGTRLTVL.